These 13 T cell receptor beta chains were all obtained from the same sample, sequenced in a study of cytomegalovirus exposure and HLA in healthy donors. With 60 Vbeta and 13 Jbeta primers, the PCR was carried out. Sequencing was performed with immunoSEQ multiplex PCR; in TCRdb, only in-frame clones are kept and a portion is missing. The listing records about 150,000 clones. Sequencing was performed on PBMCs. The receptors derive from a man under 40 in good health and CMV-seronegative.

The chain couples TRBV6-5 to TRBJ2-7; 9 nucleotides match TRBD1. With V trimmed by 6 bases and J by 7 bases, 10 bases remained unmatched. CDR3 length: 14 residues. The germline V gene encodes CDR1 MNHEY and CDR2 SVGAGI. The CDR3 coding sequence is TGTGCCAGCAGGGCCCGGGACAGGGTCGGGGAGCAGTACTTC. Its protein product is CASRARDRVGEQYF.

The J gene is TRBJ2-1, the V gene TRBV4-1; 8 bases match TRBD2. The CDR3 is 16 residues long. The V segment lost 2 bases and the J segment 1 base; nucleotides outside the gene matches: 4. Germline V CDR1 and CDR2: MGHRA, YSYEKL. CDR3 sequence reads: CASSQSGSLSYNEQFF. In DNA form, the CDR3 reads TGCGCCAGCAGCCAAAGCGGGAGCCTATCCTACAATGAGCAGTTCTTC.

The genes are TRBV14 and TRBJ1-2; D is perhaps TRBD1 (5 bases). From germline, CDR1 is SGHDN and CDR2 FVKESK. CDR3 length: 15 amino acids. Trimming shortened V by 8 bases and J by 4 bases, and 20 bases separated the two germline ends. The CDR3 loop is CASRQGTAFIYGYTF. DNA of the CDR3: TGTGCCAGCCGGCAGGGAACAGCGTTTATCTATGGCTACACCTTC.

V and J are TRBV4-2 and TRBJ1-2, with 7 nucleotides matching TRBD1. V lost 4 bases, J lost 6 bases, and 8 bases stayed unmatched. The CDR3 is 14 amino acids. CDR1 and CDR2 (germline): LGHNA, YNFKEQ. The CDR3 bases are TGTGCCAGCAGCCCCTCACAGGGGCAGGATGGCTACACCTTC. Translated, it gives CASSPSQGQDGYTF.

The chain employs TRBV4-3 and TRBJ2-7; TRBD2 matches at 12 bases. V shed 0 bases, J shed 3 bases, and the junction held 3 bases outside the gene matches. The CDR3 consists of 16 residues. Per germline, CDR1 LGHNA and CDR2 YSLEER. The CDR3, as DNA: TGCGCCAGCAGCCAAGACCCGACTAGCGGGAGCTACGAGCAGTACTTC. Encoded protein: CASSQDPTSGSYEQYF.

The chain employs TRBV10-3 and TRBJ2-2; perhaps TRBD2 as D (6 bases). Germline loops: CDR1 ENHRY, CDR2 SYGVKD. Trimming removed 6 bases from V and 1 base from J, with 24 bases in between. CDR3 length: 19 amino acids. The CDR3 nucleotides are TGTGCCATCAGCGCCTCCCTGGGTAGCGGCACTAAGAACACCGGGGAGCTGTTTTTT. Its protein product is CAISASLGSGTKNTGELFF.

V gene TRBV5-5 combines with J gene TRBJ2-1; 9 nucleotides agree with TRBD1. The CDR3 has 15 amino acids. Germline lookup yields CDR1 SGHKS and CDR2 YYEKEE (reference sequence). The ends lost 6 bases at V and 6 bases at J; junction bases unmatched: 10. The CDR3 coding sequence is TGTGCCAGCAAATCCGGGACAGGGAATGGCAATGAGCAGTTCTTC. Translation gives CASKSGTGNGNEQFF.

The chain couples TRBV5-1 to TRBJ2-4, with D possibly TRBD1 on 6 matching bases. Trimming took 1 base from V and 1 from J, leaving 6 bases between them. Germline CDR1 is SGHRS and CDR2 is YFSETQ. The CDR3 consists of 14 residues. CDR3 protein: CASSLQGAKNIQYF. The CDR3 bases are TGCGCCAGCAGCTTGCAGGGGGCCAAAAACATTCAGTACTTC.

V usage is TRBV10-3 and J usage is TRBJ2-7; TRBD1 matches 11 bases. Germline CDR1 is ENHRY and CDR2 is SYGVKD. CDR3 length: 14 residues. Trimming at V came to 3 bases and at J to 7 bases, leaving 5 bases not matched to a gene. The CDR3 is CAISDGTGGGEQYF. The CDR3 DNA is TGTGCCATCAGTGATGGGACAGGGGGAGGGGAGCAGTACTTC.

V gene TRBV29-1 combines with J gene TRBJ2-3; D is possibly TRBD1 (5 bases). Germline V CDR1 and CDR2: SQVTM, ANQGSEA. Trimming removed 6 bases from V and 3 bases from J, with 16 bases in between. The CDR3 covers 14 residues. The CDR3: CSVSQGSNTDTQYF. CDR3 coding DNA: TGCAGCGTATCGCAGGGATCTAATACAGATACGCAGTATTTT.

The chain couples TRBV14 to TRBJ1-2, with 8 positions matching TRBD1. Trimming cost V 0 bases and J 3 bases; bases outside gene matches: 12. The CDR3 is made up of 18 amino acids. Germline V CDR1 and CDR2: SGHDN, FVKESK. The CDR3 nucleotides read TGTGCCAGCAGCCAAGATCGGTGGGGTCGGGGACAGGACTATGGCTACACCTTC. Translating it yields CASSQDRWGRGQDYGYTF.

The V and J genes are TRBV7-2 and TRBJ2-5; 8 bases are a match to TRBD1. The J call is uncertain, as TRBJ2-7 better fits the DNA end. CDR3 length equals 14 residues. Germline assignment: CDR1 SGHTA and CDR2 FQGNSA. The CDR3 loop reads CASSWGQDSYEQYF. The CDR3 DNA reads TGTGCCAGCAGCTGGGGACAGGACTCCTACGAGCAGTACTTC.

This chain uses TRBV5-1 with TRBJ1-5, with D perhaps TRBD1 (5 bases). CDR3 size: 14 residues. The germline V and J ends were trimmed by 0 bases and 4 bases, with 8 bases remaining between them. Germline V gene data show CDR1 as SGHRS and CDR2 as YFSETQ. The CDR3 nucleotides are TGCGCCAGCAGCTTGGAGGGGTTAAATCAGCCCCAGCATTTT. It yields the protein CASSLEGLNQPQHF.